The rows below give T cell receptor beta chains drawn from one sample of a study of T cell repertoires in cytomegalovirus infection. TCRdb re-derived calls from the reads in MiXCR, one entry per CDR3 protein. The sample consists of roughly 640,000 distinct CDR3 sequences, approximately 25% of them appearing once. Specimen: CD8+ T cells from PBMCs. The receptor source for this set is a human donor in good health (CMV status not recorded). Some clones in this sample may be carry-over from other donors' samples. The CDR3 runs from the conserved cysteine through the conserved F or W. D genes are given only for firm matches. Only part of the rows carry a size: once, few, many, or a class if the clone is expanded.

j_gene | d_gene | v_gene | abundance | CDR3aa | CDR3nt
TRBJ2-1 | TRBD2 | TRBV2 | - | CASSSGTSGGVMGEQFF | TGTGCCAGCAGCTCCGGGACTAGCGGGGGGGTCATGGGTGAGCAGTTCTTC
TRBJ2-6 | - | TRBV12-3/TRBV12-4 | many | CASSFVIPDALSGANVLTF | TGTGCCAGCAGTTTCGTAATCCCGGACGCGCTCTCTGGGGCCAACGTCCTGACTTTC
TRBJ1-5 | - | TRBV28 | - | CASSSVNGQGLGNQPQHF | TGTGCCAGCAGTTCGGTTAATGGACAAGGATTGGGCAATCAGCCCCAGCATTTT
TRBJ1-2 | - | TRBV7-9 | many | CASSPYLNYGYTF | TGTGCCAGCAGCCCGTACCTCAACTATGGCTACACCTTC
TRBJ2-1 | TRBD2 | TRBV7-9 | few | CASSYDGTSDYNEQFF | TGTGCCAGCAGTTACGACGGGACTAGCGACTACAATGAGCAGTTCTTC
TRBJ1-5 | - | TRBV2 | - | CASRNRVSNQPQHF | TGTGCCAGCAGAAACAGGGTTAGCAATCAGCCCCAGCATTTT
TRBJ1-2 | - | TRBV2 | many | CASSEAGDGYTF | TGTGCCAGCAGTGAAGCAGGAGATGGCTACACCTTC
TRBJ2-6 | - | TRBV28 | few | CATHSFSGANVLTF | TGTGCCACCCACAGTTTCTCTGGGGCCAACGTCCTGACTTTC
TRBJ1-1 | - | TRBV6-2/TRBV6-3 | - | CASSQRNTEAFF | TGTGCCAGCAGTCAAAGGAACACTGAAGCTTTCTTT
TRBJ2-1 | - | TRBV7-8 | many | CADEMQFF | TGTGCGGACGAGATGCAGTTCTTC
TRBJ1-4 | - | TRBV27 | - | CASSFRFNEKLFF | TGTGCCAGCAGTTTCAGGTTTAATGAAAAACTGTTTTTT